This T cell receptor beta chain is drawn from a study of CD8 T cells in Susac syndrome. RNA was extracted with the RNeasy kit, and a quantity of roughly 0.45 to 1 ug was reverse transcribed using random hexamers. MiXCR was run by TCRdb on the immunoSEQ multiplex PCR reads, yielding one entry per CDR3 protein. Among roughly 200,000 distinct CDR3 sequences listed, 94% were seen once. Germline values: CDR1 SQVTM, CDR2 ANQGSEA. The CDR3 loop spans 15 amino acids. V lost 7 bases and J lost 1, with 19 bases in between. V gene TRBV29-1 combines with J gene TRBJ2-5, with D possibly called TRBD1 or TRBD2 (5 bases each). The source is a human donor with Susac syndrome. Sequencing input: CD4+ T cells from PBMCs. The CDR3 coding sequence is TGCAGCGCCCGCCGGGACGGATCCGCCCAAGAGACCCAGTACTTC. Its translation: CSARRDGSAQETQYF.